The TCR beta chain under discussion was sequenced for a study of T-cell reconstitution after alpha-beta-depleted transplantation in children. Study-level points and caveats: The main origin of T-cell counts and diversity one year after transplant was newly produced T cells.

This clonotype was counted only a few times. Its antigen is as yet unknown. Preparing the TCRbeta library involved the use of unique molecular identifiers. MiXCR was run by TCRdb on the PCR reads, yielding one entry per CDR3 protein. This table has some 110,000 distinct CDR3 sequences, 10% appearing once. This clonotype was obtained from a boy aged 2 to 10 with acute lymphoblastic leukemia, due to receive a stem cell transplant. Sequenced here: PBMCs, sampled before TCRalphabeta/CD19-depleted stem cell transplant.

CDR3 coding DNA: TGCAGCGCCCGAAGGCGGTTATCTAATGAAAAACTGTTTTTT. The encoded protein is CSARRRLSNEKLFF. The chain carries TRBV29-1 and TRBJ1-4; D unresolved. With 7 bases removed from V and 3 bases from J, the gap between germline ends came to 15 bases. Germline CDR1 SQVTM, CDR2 ANQGSEA. CDR3 length equals 14 residues.